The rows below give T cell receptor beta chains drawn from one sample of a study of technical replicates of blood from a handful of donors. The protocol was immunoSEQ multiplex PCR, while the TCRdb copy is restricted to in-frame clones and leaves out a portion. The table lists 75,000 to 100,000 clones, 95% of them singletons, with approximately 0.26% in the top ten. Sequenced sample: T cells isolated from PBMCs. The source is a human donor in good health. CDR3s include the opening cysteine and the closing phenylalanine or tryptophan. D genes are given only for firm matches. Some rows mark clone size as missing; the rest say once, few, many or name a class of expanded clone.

CDR3 protein: CASRRQGSNTGELFF; CDR3 DNA: TGTGCCAGCAGGAGACAGGGCTCGAACACCGGGGAGCTGTTTTTT; J gene: TRBJ2-2; D gene: TRBD1; V gene: TRBV6-6; clone size: once
CDR3 protein: CASKFPGAQDTEAFF; CDR3 DNA: TGTGCCAGCAAATTTCCAGGGGCGCAGGACACTGAAGCTTTCTTT; J gene: TRBJ1-1; D gene: .; V gene: TRBV28; clone size: .
CDR3 protein: CASSADRPTNEKLFF; CDR3 DNA: TGTGCCAGCAGTGCCGACAGGCCAACTAATGAAAAACTGTTTTTT; J gene: TRBJ1-4; D gene: .; V gene: TRBV6-5; clone size: .
CDR3 protein: CASGLERERSHGYEQYF; CDR3 DNA: TGTGCTAGTGGTTTGGAGCGGGAGAGGTCTCATGGGTACGAGCAGTACTTC; J gene: TRBJ2-7; D gene: TRBD2; V gene: TRBV12-5; clone size: .
CDR3 protein: CASSFTTVNTEAFF; CDR3 DNA: TGTGCCAGCAGTTTCACGACAGTCAACACTGAAGCTTTCTTT; J gene: TRBJ1-1; D gene: .; V gene: TRBV28; clone size: .
CDR3 protein: CASSENQRGSTQYF; CDR3 DNA: TGTGCCAGCAGTGAGAATCAACGGGGGTCTACGCAGTATTTT; J gene: TRBJ2-3; D gene: .; V gene: TRBV6-1; clone size: .
CDR3 protein: CASSLYSNRGLNSPLHF; CDR3 DNA: TGTGCCAGCAGCTTATACTCCAACAGGGGGCTGAATTCACCCCTCCACTTT; J gene: TRBJ1-6; D gene: TRBD1; V gene: TRBV7-8; clone size: once
CDR3 protein: CASSLAGGARGYGYTF; CDR3 DNA: TGTGCCAGCAGCTTAGCCGGGGGGGCGCGGGGCTATGGCTACACCTTC; J gene: TRBJ1-2; D gene: .; V gene: TRBV7-9; clone size: .
CDR3 protein: CASSAPGSYEQYF; CDR3 DNA: TGTGCCAGCAGTGCCCCCGGGTCCTACGAGCAGTACTTC; J gene: TRBJ2-7; D gene: .; V gene: TRBV2; clone size: .
CDR3 protein: CASSQGQGFNYGYTF; CDR3 DNA: TGTGCCAGCAGTCAAGGTCAGGGATTCAACTATGGCTACACCTTC; J gene: TRBJ1-2; D gene: .; V gene: TRBV5-4; clone size: .
CDR3 protein: CASRGTSGPTPDTQYF; CDR3 DNA: TGTGCCAGTAGGGGGACTAGCGGGCCTACCCCAGATACGCAGTATTTT; J gene: TRBJ2-3; D gene: TRBD2; V gene: TRBV19; clone size: .
CDR3 protein: CASSSLTNEKLFF; CDR3 DNA: TGTGCCAGCAGCTCACTAACTAATGAAAAACTGTTTTTT; J gene: TRBJ1-4; D gene: .; V gene: TRBV5-6; clone size: .
CDR3 protein: CASGPGLAGYKQFF; CDR3 DNA: TGTGCCAGCGGCCCGGGACTAGCGGGTTATAAGCAGTTCTTC; J gene: TRBJ2-1; D gene: TRBD2; V gene: TRBV27; clone size: .
CDR3 protein: CASSFSRYNEQFF; CDR3 DNA: TGTGCCAGCAGTTTTTCTCGCTACAATGAGCAGTTCTTC; J gene: TRBJ2-1; D gene: .; V gene: TRBV27; clone size: .
CDR3 protein: CASSGGQGAYEQYF; CDR3 DNA: TGCGCCAGCAGCGGGGGGCAGGGGGCATACGAGCAGTACTTC; J gene: TRBJ2-7; D gene: TRBD1; V gene: TRBV5-1; clone size: once
CDR3 protein: CASSLNRGNDPLYGYTF; CDR3 DNA: TGTGCCAGCAGTTTGAACAGGGGCAATGACCCCCTCTATGGCTACACCTTC; J gene: TRBJ1-2; D gene: TRBD1; V gene: TRBV2; clone size: .
CDR3 protein: CASLALTGMNTEAFF; CDR3 DNA: TGTGCCAGCTTGGCCCTGACAGGCATGAACACTGAAGCTTTCTTT; J gene: TRBJ1-1; D gene: .; V gene: TRBV6-5; clone size: .
CDR3 protein: CASSWTLNTEAFF; CDR3 DNA: TGTGCCAGCAGTTGGACTCTGAACACTGAAGCTTTCTTT; J gene: TRBJ1-1; D gene: .; V gene: TRBV28; clone size: .
CDR3 protein: CASSPPAGGTVNEKLFF; CDR3 DNA: TGTGCCAGCTCACCACCGGCCGGAGGGACTGTGAATGAAAAACTGTTTTTT; J gene: TRBJ1-4; D gene: .; V gene: TRBV18; clone size: .
CDR3 protein: CASSLALATSTDTQYF; CDR3 DNA: TGTGCCAGCAGCTTAGCCCTAGCGACTAGCACAGATACGCAGTATTTT; J gene: TRBJ2-3; D gene: .; V gene: TRBV11-2; clone size: .
CDR3 protein: CASRTGTVSQGYTF; CDR3 DNA: TGTGCCAGTAGAACCGGGACAGTTAGCCAGGGCTACACCTTC; J gene: TRBJ1-2; D gene: TRBD1; V gene: TRBV19; clone size: once
CDR3 protein: CASSFGTGGHEQYF; CDR3 DNA: TGTGCCAGCAGCTTTGGGACAGGGGGCCACGAGCAGTACTTC; J gene: TRBJ2-7; D gene: TRBD1; V gene: TRBV7-9; clone size: .
CDR3 protein: CASRQGSYNEQFF; CDR3 DNA: TGTGCCAGCAGGCAGGGATCATACAATGAGCAGTTCTTC; J gene: TRBJ2-1; D gene: .; V gene: TRBV25-1; clone size: .
CDR3 protein: CATRMVGSGQETQYF; CDR3 DNA: TGCGCCACAAGAATGGTCGGGAGCGGCCAAGAGACCCAGTACTTC; J gene: TRBJ2-5; D gene: .; V gene: TRBV5-1; clone size: .
CDR3 protein: CASSVGLAAHEQFF; CDR3 DNA: TGTGCCAGCAGCGTAGGTCTAGCGGCCCATGAGCAGTTCTTC; J gene: TRBJ2-1; D gene: TRBD2; V gene: TRBV9; clone size: .
CDR3 protein: CASSRNFYRGLSGNTIYF; CDR3 DNA: TGTGCCAGCAGTAGGAACTTCTACAGGGGGCTCTCTGGAAACACCATATATTTT; J gene: TRBJ1-3; D gene: TRBD1; V gene: TRBV27; clone size: .
CDR3 protein: CSARGRGEQFF; CDR3 DNA: TGCAGTGCTCGCGGTCGTGGTGAGCAGTTCTTC; J gene: TRBJ2-1; D gene: .; V gene: TRBV20-1; clone size: once
CDR3 protein: CASSFSGSEVEAFF; CDR3 DNA: TGTGCCAGCAGCTTTTCTGGGAGCGAGGTTGAGGCTTTCTTT; J gene: TRBJ1-1; D gene: .; V gene: TRBV7-9; clone size: .
CDR3 protein: CATSREGLAGAYEQYF; CDR3 DNA: TGTGCCACCAGCAGAGAAGGGCTAGCGGGGGCCTACGAGCAGTACTTC; J gene: TRBJ2-7; D gene: TRBD2; V gene: TRBV15; clone size: .
CDR3 protein: CAISDVTANNYGYTF; CDR3 DNA: TGTGCCATCAGTGACGTCACAGCAAACAACTATGGCTACACCTTC; J gene: TRBJ1-2; D gene: .; V gene: TRBV10-3; clone size: .
CDR3 protein: CASTPRAGAFTGNTIYF; CDR3 DNA: TGTGCCAGTACCCCCCGGGCGGGGGCGTTTACTGGAAACACCATATATTTT; J gene: TRBJ1-3; D gene: .; V gene: TRBV19; clone size: .
CDR3 protein: CASSQRTGGGETQYF; CDR3 DNA: TGCGCCAGCAGCCAACGTACGGGGGGAGGAGAGACCCAGTACTTC; J gene: TRBJ2-5; D gene: TRBD2; V gene: TRBV4-1; clone size: .
CDR3 protein: CASSVSVPSSYNSPLHF; CDR3 DNA: TGTGCCAGCAGCGTTAGCGTTCCCAGCTCCTATAATTCACCCCTCCACTTT; J gene: TRBJ1-6; D gene: .; V gene: TRBV7-8; clone size: .
CDR3 protein: CASSEPGFYEQYF; CDR3 DNA: TGTGCCAGCAGTGAACCGGGATTCTACGAGCAGTACTTC; J gene: TRBJ2-7; D gene: .; V gene: TRBV6-1; clone size: .
CDR3 protein: CAWSVQVLGGLPYEQYF; CDR3 DNA: TGTGCCTGGAGTGTACAAGTACTCGGGGGACTCCCCTACGAGCAGTACTTC; J gene: TRBJ2-7; D gene: .; V gene: TRBV30; clone size: .
CDR3 protein: CASGDRDRSGYTF; CDR3 DNA: TGTGCCAGCGGAGACCGGGACAGATCTGGCTACACCTTC; J gene: TRBJ1-2; D gene: TRBD1; V gene: TRBV6-4; clone size: .
CDR3 protein: CASSQGGVEDQPQHF; CDR3 DNA: TGCGCCAGCAGCCAAGGGGGGGTGGAGGATCAGCCCCAGCATTTT; J gene: TRBJ1-5; D gene: .; V gene: TRBV4-1; clone size: once
CDR3 protein: CASSLSGEAFF; CDR3 DNA: TGTGCCAGCAGCTTATCAGGGGAAGCTTTCTTT; J gene: TRBJ1-1; D gene: .; V gene: TRBV7-9; clone size: .
CDR3 protein: CASKLGGADGYTF; CDR3 DNA: TGTGCCAGCAAACTCGGGGGGGCGGATGGCTACACCTTC; J gene: TRBJ1-2; D gene: .; V gene: TRBV7-9; clone size: .
CDR3 protein: CASSGTSGRGRFF; CDR3 DNA: TGTGCCAGCAGCGGGACTAGCGGGAGGGGTCGGTTCTTC; J gene: TRBJ2-1; D gene: TRBD2; V gene: TRBV5-4; clone size: .
CDR3 protein: CACAQGGVKETQYF; CDR3 DNA: TGTGCCTGCGCCCAAGGGGGCGTAAAGGAGACCCAGTACTTC; J gene: TRBJ2-5; D gene: TRBD1; V gene: TRBV7-9; clone size: .
CDR3 protein: CASNLDRLGQYF; CDR3 DNA: TGTGCCAGCAATCTGGACAGGCTAGGGCAGTACTTC; J gene: TRBJ2-7; D gene: TRBD1; V gene: TRBV2; clone size: .
CDR3 protein: CASSVGLTSSYEQYF; CDR3 DNA: TGTGCCAGCAGCGTAGGACTAACAAGCTCCTACGAGCAGTACTTC; J gene: TRBJ2-7; D gene: .; V gene: TRBV9; clone size: .
CDR3 protein: CASSVQGGSYEQYF; CDR3 DNA: TGTGCCAGCAGTGTACAGGGGGGCTCCTACGAGCAGTACTTC; J gene: TRBJ2-7; D gene: TRBD1; V gene: TRBV2; clone size: .